The 31 T cell receptor beta chains given below trace back to one sample, sequenced in a study of blood T cell repertoires in COVID-19. Libraries were prepared by immunoSEQ multiplex PCR; TCRdb keeps only in-frame clonotypes and omits some of them. The sample records 40,000 or so clones, around 84% being singletons. The sequencing input was peripheral blood. The origin of the receptors is a human donor in a cohort sampled during active COVID-19.

The rearrangement uses TRBV5-4 and TRBJ2-1, with D possibly TRBD2 on 5 matching bases. The V end lost 2 bases, the J end lost 1 base, and 7 bases lay between the germline ends. The V gene's germline CDR1 is SGHNT and CDR2 YYREEE (reference sequence). The CDR3 loop spans 14 amino acids. The CDR3 nucleotides are TGTGCCAGCAGCTTACCGGGGTCCTACAATGAGCAGTTCTTC. As protein: CASSLPGSYNEQFF.

The V gene is TRBV12-3 or TRBV12-4, the J gene TRBJ2-1; possible D gene TRBD2, 6 bases. V was shortened by 6 bases and J by 10 bases, with 10 bases between the two germline ends. CDR3 length: 11 residues. CDR3 DNA sequence: TGTGCCAGCAGCCTTGGGGGGGAGCAGTTCTTC. Amino acids: CASSLGGEQFF.

The chain couples TRBV3-1 (or the pseudogene TRBV3-2) to TRBJ2-7; tentatively, D is TRBD2 (5 bases). CDR1 and CDR2 (germline): LGHDT, YNNKEL (reference sequence). This CDR3 is 14 amino acids long. The ends were cut back, 1 base at V and 4 bases at J, with 11 bases in the middle. The CDR3 sequence: CASSQVPGRYEQYF. In DNA form, the CDR3 reads TGTGCCAGCAGCCAAGTTCCGGGGAGATACGAGCAGTACTTC.

The chain employs TRBV2 and TRBJ2-7; D is uncertain. The V gene lost 2 bases and the J gene lost 4 bases, with 15 bases spanning the gap. CDR1 SNHLY and CDR2 FYNNEI come from the germline V gene. There are 15 residues in the CDR3. This CDR3 is CASSERPIGGYEQYF. Here the CDR3 DNA reads TGTGCCAGCAGTGAACGACCGATCGGCGGTTACGAGCAGTACTTC.

This chain uses TRBV27 with TRBJ2-5; D unclear. Trimming removed 4 bases at V and 3 bases at J, with 12 bases between. Germline V lookup: CDR1 MNHEY, CDR2 SMNVEV (reference sequence). The CDR3 extends over 14 amino acids. DNA for the CDR3: TGTGCCAGCAGTTCTTTCTCCAGTAAAGAGACCCAGTACTTC. Encoded protein: CASSSFSSKETQYF.

V and J are TRBV5-1 and TRBJ1-6; 7 bases align to TRBD1. V was clipped by 4 bases and J by 7 bases; unmatched bases: 5. Germline CDR1 SGHRS, CDR2 YFSETQ. The CDR3 covers 14 residues. The DNA for the CDR3 is TGCGCCAGCAGCCAGGGGGTAGGGAATTCACCCCTCCACTTT. This translates into CASSQGVGNSPLHF.

This chain uses TRBV23-1 with TRBJ2-3, with a weak D call TRBD2 (5 bases). TRBV23-1 is marked as an open reading frame, function uncertain. CDR3 length: 13 amino acids. V dropped 3 bases and J dropped 4 bases, with 8 bases sitting between them. CDR3 residues: CASSHWGADTQYF. The CDR3 nucleotides are TGCGCCAGCAGTCATTGGGGAGCAGATACGCAGTATTTT.

This chain connects TRBV6-5 to TRBJ1-2; D might be TRBD1 (5 bases). This CDR3 spans 15 amino acids. Trimming removed 6 bases from V and 3 bases from J, with 17 bases in between. CDR1 and CDR2 (germline): MNHEY, SVGAGI. The CDR3 coding sequence is TGTGCCAGCAGCCGGACACGACGGCTGGACTATGGCTACACCTTC. The encoded protein is CASSRTRRLDYGYTF.

This rearrangement joins TRBV19 to TRBJ1-1; D not certain. Germline V lookup: CDR1 LNHDA, CDR2 SQIVND (reference sequence). This CDR3 contains 17 residues. V dropped 6 bases and J dropped 1 base, with 21 bases sitting between them. CDR3 DNA: TGTGCCAGTAGGGGAGATGGGGTGGATGGGAAGAACACTGAAGCTTTCTTT. It is translated as CASRGDGVDGKNTEAFF.

This rearrangement joins TRBV7-2 to TRBJ1-4; TRBD1 aligns across 8 bases. J lost 7 bases, V lost 5 bases, and 15 bases had no gene match. Germline CDR1 and CDR2: SGHTA and FQGNSA. This CDR3 has 17 amino acids. CDR3 nucleotide sequence: TGTGCCAGCAGCCTAGGTCTGATTGACAGGGGCGGTGAAAAACTGTTTTTT. Amino acids: CASSLGLIDRGGEKLFF.

The genes are TRBV3-1 (or the pseudogene TRBV3-2) and TRBJ2-1; 8 bases fit TRBD1. Looked up from germline, CDR1 is LGHDT and CDR2 is YNNKEL (reference sequence). The CDR3 consists of 15 residues. After removal of 4 bases from V and 4 bases from J, the junction contained 6 bases not matched to a gene. CDR3 sequence (DNA): TGTGCCAGCAGCCCCAGGGACAGGCCGTACAATGAGCAGTTCTTC. Translating gives CASSPRDRPYNEQFF.

This clone showed up just once. This chain links TRBV7-2 with TRBJ1-2; the D gene is possibly TRBD1 (5 bases). Trimming took off 1 base at V and 1 base at J, with 10 bases between the two ends. Germline loops: CDR1 SGHTA, CDR2 FQGNSA. The CDR3 consists of 15 residues. Written as DNA, the CDR3 is TGTGCCAGCAGCTTAGAGTGGGGCCGTAACTATGGCTACACCTTC. This encodes CASSLEWGRNYGYTF. The complete variable domain, with remaining parts taken from reference TRBV7-2 and TRBJ1-2, reads GAGVSQSPSNKVTEKGKDVELRCDPISGHTALYWYRQSLGQGLEFLIYFQGNSAPDKSGLPSDRFSAERTGGSVSTLTIQRTQQEDSAVYLCASSLEWGRNYGYTFGSGTRLTVV.

The chain uses TRBV9 and TRBJ2-2, with D unclear. V lost 0 bases and J 4 bases, leaving 7 bases between the germline ends. CDR3 length equals 14 residues. CDR1 is SGDLS and CDR2 is YYNGEE in the germline V gene. DNA of the CDR3: TGTGCCAGCAGCGTAGACCCGGGCACCGGGGAGCTGTTTTTT. It codes for CASSVDPGTGELFF. Looking up the rest from reference TRBV9 and TRBJ2-2 gives the full variable domain: DSGVTQTPKHLITATGQRVTLRCSPRSGDLSVYWYQQSLDQGLQFLIQYYNGEERAKGNILERFSAQQFPDLHSELNLSSLELGDSALYFCASSVDPGTGELFFGEGSRLTVL.

The chain carries TRBV4-2 and TRBJ2-5; a possible D gene is TRBD1 (6 bases). The CDR3 has 16 residues. Germline V gives CDR1 LGHNA, CDR2 YNFKEQ. V gave up 0 bases and J gave up 5 bases, with 16 bases separating them. The CDR3 DNA reads as TGTGCCAGCAGCCAAGAAGCCCGTGGGGGCGGTGAGACCCAGTACTTC. Amino acid sequence: CASSQEARGGGETQYF.

The chain carries TRBV10-3 and TRBJ2-3, with D hard to call. Per the germline V gene, CDR1 is ENHRY and CDR2 is SYGVKD. Trimming removed 0 bases from V and 5 bases from J, with 3 bases in between. CDR3 length: 12 amino acids. The CDR3 region has the DNA TGTGCCATCAGTGAGTCGAGAGATACGCAGTATTTT. Translated: CAISESRDTQYF.

A note on this clone: Compared with germline, one end of the junction differs, possibly owing to a read error. This sample also contains other DNA sequences that code for the same CDR3. The chain carries TRBV2 and TRBJ2-3; 8 bases map to TRBD1. The CDR3 covers 15 residues. Germline assignment: CDR1 SNHLY and CDR2 FYNNEI. The CDR3 here is CASVRQGPSTDTQYF. DNA of the CDR3: TGTGCCAGTGTTAGACAGGGGCCCTCCACAGATACACAGTATTTT.

The chain has TRBV5-5 and TRBJ1-6; D might be TRBD1 (5 bases). Germline CDR1 is SGHKS and CDR2 is YYEKEE (reference sequence). This CDR3 spans 17 amino acids. V gave up 0 bases and J gave up 5 bases, with 15 bases separating them. The CDR3 sequence is CASSLGSGGLNNSPLHF. In nucleotides, the CDR3 is TGTGCCAGCAGCTTGGGTTCCGGGGGACTTAATAATTCACCCCTCCACTTT.

This clone has a single count. The chain employs TRBV2 and TRBJ1-1; TRBD1 matches 9 bases. Germline trimming cut 7 bases from V and 1 base from J; bases unmatched to any gene: 4. Germline V gene sequence: CDR1 SNHLY, CDR2 FYNNEI. The CDR3 covers 14 residues. In nucleotides, the CDR3 is TGTGCCAGCACCGTGACAGGGGGGAACACTGAAGCTTTCTTT. This sequence encodes CASTVTGGNTEAFF.

The chain couples TRBV6-2 or TRBV6-3 to TRBJ1-5, with D uncertain. The CDR3 consists of 16 residues. Germline loops: CDR1 MNHEY, CDR2 SVGEGT. The ends were cut back, 3 bases at V and 1 base at J, with 13 bases in the middle. CDR3 sequence (DNA): TGTGCCAGCAGTTATTACGAGCGGCAGAGCAATCAGCCCCAGCATTTT. Translation gives CASSYYERQSNQPQHF.

This clone was observed once. The chain combines TRBV7-8 with TRBJ2-5, with D possibly TRBD2 on 8 matching bases. The V and J ends lost 11 bases and 2 bases respectively, with 15 bases between them. CDR3 length: 13 amino acids. CDR1 is SGHVS and CDR2 is FQNEAQ in the germline V gene. DNA of the CDR3: TGTGCCGGGGCGGGGGGACAGCAAGAGACCCAGTACTTC. Its protein product is CAGAGGQQETQYF. Full variable domain (outside the CDR3, taken from reference TRBV7-8 and TRBJ2-5): GAGVSQSPRYKVAKRGQDVALRCDPISGHVSLFWYQQALGQGPEFLTYFQNEAQLDKSGLPSDRFFAERPEGSVSTLKIQRTQQEDSAVYLCAGAGGQQETQYFGPGTRLLVL.

The rearrangement links TRBV12-3 or TRBV12-4 to TRBJ1-2; D not certain. CDR3 length: 13 residues. The V end was cut by 7 bases, the J end by 5 bases, with 14 bases between. CDR3 in amino acids: CASTLSREYGYTF. CDR3 coding DNA: TGTGCCAGCACCTTGTCGAGGGAGTATGGCTACACCTTC.

The chain couples TRBV5-5 to TRBJ2-7, with 8 nucleotides matching TRBD2. Germline V gene data show CDR1 as SGHKS and CDR2 as YYEKEE (reference sequence). The V gene end was trimmed by 10 bases and the J gene end by 5 bases; junction bases not matched to a gene: 17. The CDR3 length is 15 residues. This CDR3 is CACSSGGSFGDEQYF. CDR3 DNA sequence: TGTGCCTGCTCGAGCGGGGGCTCCTTCGGGGACGAGCAGTACTTC. Using reference TRBV5-5 and TRBJ2-7 for the parts outside the CDR3, the full variable domain is DAGVTQSPTHLIKTRGQQVTLRCSPISGHKSVSWYQQVLGQGPQFIFQYYEKEERGRGNFPDRFSARQFPNYSSELNVNALLLGDSALYLCACSSGGSFGDEQYFGPGTRLTVT.

In its sample, this clone is medium-sized (0.01 to 0.1%). The J gene is TRBJ1-5, the V gene TRBV3-1 (or the pseudogene TRBV3-2); tentatively, D is TRBD1 (6 bases). This CDR3 is 15 amino acids long. V gave up 4 bases and J gave up 6 bases, with 16 bases separating them. Germline V lookup: CDR1 LGHDT, CDR2 YNNKEL (reference sequence). As DNA, the CDR3 is TGTGCCAGCAGCCCGACAGGCCATCCGGCTCAGCCCCAGCATTTT. Protein: CASSPTGHPAQPQHF.

The chain combines TRBV12-3 or TRBV12-4 with TRBJ2-7; the match to TRBD1 covers 8 bases. V trimming: 4 bases; J trimming: 3 bases; junction bases outside the gene matches: 2. The CDR3 spans 13 residues. This chain's CDR3 is CASSSGQVYEQYF. As DNA, the CDR3 is TGTGCCAGCAGTTCGGGACAGGTCTACGAGCAGTACTTC.

This clone was found a few times. The rearrangement uses TRBV20-1 and TRBJ1-1, with D hard to call. There are 11 residues in the CDR3. Germline V gives CDR1 DFQATT, CDR2 SNEGSKA (reference sequence). The CDR3 protein is CSHKREGVAFF. The CDR3 coding sequence is TGCAGCCATAAGCGGGAGGGAGTAGCTTTCTTT.

This chain connects TRBV5-5 to TRBJ2-7, with 9 bases identical to TRBD2. Germline V gene sequence: CDR1 SGHKS, CDR2 YYEKEE (reference sequence). The length of the CDR3 is 16 residues. With 0 bases clipped from V and 0 bases from J, the junction kept 4 bases outside the gene matches. The CDR3 DNA sequence: TGTGCCAGCAGCTTGGAGTCTAGCGGGGTCTCCTACGAGCAGTACTTC. Protein product: CASSLESSGVSYEQYF.

This chain joins TRBV2 and TRBJ2-1; 7 bases map to TRBD1. With 6 bases clipped from V and 4 bases from J, the junction kept 6 bases outside the gene matches. The CDR3 sequence is 14 residues long. The germline gives CDR1 SNHLY, CDR2 FYNNEI. The CDR3 loop is CASRSGTAYNEQFF. As DNA, the CDR3 is TGTGCCAGCAGGTCCGGGACAGCTTACAATGAGCAGTTCTTC.

The V gene is TRBV5-1, the J gene TRBJ1-2, with 8 bases lining up with TRBD1. V dropped 3 bases and J dropped 6; count of bases not matched to a gene: 7. Per the germline V gene, CDR1 is SGHRS and CDR2 is YFSETQ. The CDR3 length is 14 residues. The CDR3, as DNA: TGCGCCAGCAGCTCGGTCGACAGGGGAAATGGCTACACCTTC. The encoded protein is CASSSVDRGNGYTF.

The chain couples TRBV2 to TRBJ1-1; 10 bases match TRBD1. CDR1 SNHLY and CDR2 FYNNEI come from the germline V gene. Trimming cost V 9 bases and J 4 bases; bases outside gene matches: 5. This CDR3 region has 13 residues. The CDR3 nucleotides read TGTGCCAGTGGGGACAGGGGTATCACTGAAGCTTTCTTT. Translated: CASGDRGITEAFF.

The V and J genes are TRBV5-4 and TRBJ2-5, with a tentative D call TRBD1 (5 bases). Per germline, CDR1 SGHNT and CDR2 YYREEE (reference sequence). This CDR3 region has 14 residues. The ends were cut back, 4 bases at V and 5 bases at J, with 15 bases in the middle. The chain's CDR3 is CASSTAQGLETQYF. In DNA, the CDR3 is TGTGCCAGCAGCACCGCGCAGGGCCTCGAGACCCAGTACTTC.

The V call is TRBV4-1, the J call TRBJ2-2; D unclear. CDR1 is MGHRA and CDR2 is YSYEKL in the germline V gene. V was trimmed by 0 bases and J by 3 bases, leaving 2 bases between them. The CDR3 is made up of 13 amino acids. Written as DNA, the CDR3 is TGCGCCAGCAGCCAAGACTACACCGGGGAGCTGTTTTTT. Its translation is CASSQDYTGELFF.